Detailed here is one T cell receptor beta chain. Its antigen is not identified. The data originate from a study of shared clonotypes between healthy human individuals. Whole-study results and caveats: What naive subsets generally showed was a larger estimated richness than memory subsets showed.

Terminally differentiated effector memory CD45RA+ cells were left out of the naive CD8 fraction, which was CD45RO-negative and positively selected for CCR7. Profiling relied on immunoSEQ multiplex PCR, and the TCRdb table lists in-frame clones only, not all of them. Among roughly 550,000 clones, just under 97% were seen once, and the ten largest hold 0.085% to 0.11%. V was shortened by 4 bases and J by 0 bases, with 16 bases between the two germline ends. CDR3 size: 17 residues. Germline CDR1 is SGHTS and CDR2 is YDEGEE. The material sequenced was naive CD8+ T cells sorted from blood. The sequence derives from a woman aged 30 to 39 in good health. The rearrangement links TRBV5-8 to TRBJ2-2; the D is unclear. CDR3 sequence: CASSNLRHSTNTGELFF. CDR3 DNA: TGTGCCAGCAGCAATTTAAGGCATTCTACGAACACCGGGGAGCTGTTTTTT.